This TCR beta chain was captured in a study of blood T cell repertoires in COVID-19. About the research overall: Both acute and convalescent COVID-19 samples were obtained from the United States, Italy and Spain. T cells, B-cell-depleted T cells, or PBMCs supplied cDNA or gDNA.

CDR1 SGHNT and CDR2 YENEEA come from the germline V gene. The CDR3 spans 16 residues. Trimming stripped 0 bases from V and 0 bases from J, with 11 bases between. Authors' analysis steps: Reference gene primer amplification in the assay estimated nucleated cell counts. The data were produced by immunoSEQ multiplex PCR, yet TCRdb's version contains in-frame clones alone and is incomplete. V and J calls and clone size follow that table, whereas D and trimming were derived from the DNA. In the table there are around 140,000 clones, approximately 86% of which are singletons. The V and J genes are TRBV11-3 and TRBJ2-5; D gene ambiguous. Sequenced material: peripheral blood. The receptor comes from a woman in her 50s with acute or convalescent COVID-19. CDR3 protein: CASSLDGLDHQETQYF. CDR3 sequence (DNA): TGTGCCAGCAGCTTAGATGGGCTGGATCACCAAGAGACCCAGTACTTC. The whole variable domain, filled in from reference TRBV11-3 and TRBJ2-5, reads EAGVVQSPRYKIIEKKQPVAFWCNPISGHNTLYWYLQNLGQGPELLIRYENEEAVDDSQLPKDRFSAERLKGVDSTLKIQPAELGDSAVYLCASSLDGLDHQETQYFGPGTRLLVL.